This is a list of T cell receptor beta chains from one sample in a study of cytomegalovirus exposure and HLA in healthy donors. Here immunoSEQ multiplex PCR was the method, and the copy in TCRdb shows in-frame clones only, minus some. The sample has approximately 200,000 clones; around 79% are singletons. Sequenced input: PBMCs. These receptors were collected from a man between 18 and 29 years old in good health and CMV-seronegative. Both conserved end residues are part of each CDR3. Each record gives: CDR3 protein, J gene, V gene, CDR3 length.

CASSLIFGGSTYEQYF NA TRBV5-4 16
CASSHRDSYQPQHF TRBJ1-5 TRBV9 14
CASSQDLIGGGPSTDTQYF TRBJ2-3 TRBV4-3 19
CASSPNSLDEQFF TRBJ2-1 TRBV18 13
CASSHYSGGNTGELFF TRBJ2-2 TRBV14 16
CASSNPSMGVYGYTF TRBJ1-2 TRBV27 15
CAWSLGWQGNQPQHF TRBJ1-5 TRBV30 15
CAIQGSLSYEQYF TRBJ2-7 TRBV6-6 13
CSARDYEQYF TRBJ2-7 TRBV20-1 10
CASSFYQEVSEQFF TRBJ2-1 TRBV7-9 14
CASSLDTGRDTQYF TRBJ2-3 TRBV28 14
CASSLVLGGANTGELFF TRBJ2-2 TRBV7-6 17
CASSRTATGDVLGEQYF TRBJ2-7 TRBV7-6 17
CASSQPDRSNTEAFF TRBJ1-1 TRBV4-3 15
CASSLEGQGLREQYF TRBJ2-7 TRBV5-1 15
CASSQWGTQSSYEQYF TRBJ2-7 TRBV7-8 16
CASSLEIAGVMNTEAFF TRBJ1-1 TRBV7-8 17
CASSSLRGHNEQFF TRBJ2-1 TRBV5-6 14
CASSPNRVPETQYF TRBJ2-5 TRBV27 14
CASSAGVTYEQYF TRBJ2-7 TRBV27 13
CASGLASSTYEQFF TRBJ2-1 TRBV14 14
CAWSGGTVGNQPQHF TRBJ1-5 TRBV30 15
CATSIGGPQHF TRBJ1-5 TRBV15 11
CASTPPGVQETQYF TRBJ2-5 TRBV6-5 14
CAWTTGGQETQYF TRBJ2-5 TRBV30 13